The rows below give T cell receptor beta chains drawn from one sample of a study of long-term antiretroviral therapy in people with HIV. Using immunoSEQ multiplex PCR, the repertoire was profiled, and TCRdb retains in-frame clones only, with some absent. Of about 18,000 clones listed, more than 80% are singletons. Source: unsorted PBMCs, taken 0.6 years after starting antiretroviral therapy. These receptors originate from a woman aged 18-29 years with HIV. Both conserved end residues are trimmed from each CDR3. Size is stated for part of the rows, as once, few or many counts, or as a class when the clone is expanded.

>TRBV7-3|.
ASSLWVMDTQY
>TRBV28|.
ASSYTDGTGELF
>TRBV4-3|.
ASSQDTGLAGGNEQF
>TRBV6-4|.
ASSIDTNTEAF
>TRBV4-1|.
ASSRGTPTDTQY
>TRBV28|.
ASSLFERYEQY
>TRBV5-1|.
ASSLTGLDEKLF
>TRBV10-2|.
ASSEPGQMRSGGF
>TRBV19|.
ASNSGGAGETQY
>TRBV7-9|medium-sized
ASSPTGAGDQPQH
>TRBV15|.
ATTGASAYEQY
>TRBV7-4|.
ASRADGNTEAF
>TRBV4-3|.
ASSQEGVLGANVLT
>TRBV4-3|.
ASSQDGATYNEQF
>TRBV2|once
ASTWDRINEKLF
>TRBV4-2|few
ASSPNRGYTEAF
>TRBV28|.
ASSPRIGGEQF
>TRBV6-6|.
ASLRGAYEQY
>TRBV7-6|.
ASSLEAVNTEAF
>TRBV5-6|.
ASSPNSGQGAGGYT
>TRBV11-2|.
ASSPRTGANSMNTEAF
>TRBV4-1|.
ASSPSETGLNTEAF